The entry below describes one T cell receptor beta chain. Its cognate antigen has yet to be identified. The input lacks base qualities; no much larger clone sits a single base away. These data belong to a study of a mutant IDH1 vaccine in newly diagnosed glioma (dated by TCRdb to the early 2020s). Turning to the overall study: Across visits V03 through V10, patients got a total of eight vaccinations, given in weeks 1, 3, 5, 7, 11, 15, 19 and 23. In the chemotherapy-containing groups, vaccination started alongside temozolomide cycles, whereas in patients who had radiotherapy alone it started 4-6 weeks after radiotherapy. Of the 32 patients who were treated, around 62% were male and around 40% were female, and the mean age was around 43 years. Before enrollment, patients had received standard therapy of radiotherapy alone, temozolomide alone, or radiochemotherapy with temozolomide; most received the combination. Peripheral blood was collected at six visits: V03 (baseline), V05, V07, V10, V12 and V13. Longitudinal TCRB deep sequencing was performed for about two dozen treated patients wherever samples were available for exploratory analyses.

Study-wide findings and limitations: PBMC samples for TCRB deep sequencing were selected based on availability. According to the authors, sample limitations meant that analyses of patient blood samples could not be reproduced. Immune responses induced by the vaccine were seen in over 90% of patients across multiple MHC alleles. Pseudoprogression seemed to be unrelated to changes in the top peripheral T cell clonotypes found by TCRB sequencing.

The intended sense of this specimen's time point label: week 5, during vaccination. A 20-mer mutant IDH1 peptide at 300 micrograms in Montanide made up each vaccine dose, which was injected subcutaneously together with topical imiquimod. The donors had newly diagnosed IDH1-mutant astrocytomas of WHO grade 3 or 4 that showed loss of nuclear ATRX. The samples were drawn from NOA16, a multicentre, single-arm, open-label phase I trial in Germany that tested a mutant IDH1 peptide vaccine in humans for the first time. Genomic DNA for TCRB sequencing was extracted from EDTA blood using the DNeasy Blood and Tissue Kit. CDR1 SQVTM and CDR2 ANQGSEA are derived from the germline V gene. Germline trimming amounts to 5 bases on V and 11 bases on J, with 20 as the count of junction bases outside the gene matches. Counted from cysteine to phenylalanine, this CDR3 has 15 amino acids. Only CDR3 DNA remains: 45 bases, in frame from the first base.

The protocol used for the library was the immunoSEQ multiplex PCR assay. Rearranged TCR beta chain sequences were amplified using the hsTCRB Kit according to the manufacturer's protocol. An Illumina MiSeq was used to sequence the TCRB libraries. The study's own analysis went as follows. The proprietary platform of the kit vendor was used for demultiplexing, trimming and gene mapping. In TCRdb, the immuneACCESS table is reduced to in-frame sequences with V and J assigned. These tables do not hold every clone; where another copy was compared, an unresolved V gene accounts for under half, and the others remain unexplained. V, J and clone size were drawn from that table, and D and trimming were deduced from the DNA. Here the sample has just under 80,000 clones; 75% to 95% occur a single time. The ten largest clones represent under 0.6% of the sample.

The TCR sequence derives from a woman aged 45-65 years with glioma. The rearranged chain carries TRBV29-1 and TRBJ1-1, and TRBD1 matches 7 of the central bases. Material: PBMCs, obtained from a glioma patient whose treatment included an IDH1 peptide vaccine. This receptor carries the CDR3 CSVLIRDSALQGAFF. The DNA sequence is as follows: TGCAGCGTTCTCATTCGGGACAGCGCCCTACAGGGGGCTTTCTTT. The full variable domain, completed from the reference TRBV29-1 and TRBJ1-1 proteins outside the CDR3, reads SAVISQKPSRDICQRGTSLTIQCQVDSQVTMMFWYRQQPGQSLTLIATANQGSEATYESGFVIDKFPISRPNLTFSTLTVSNMSPEDSSIYLCSVLIRDSALQGAFFGQGTRLTVV.